These T cell receptor beta chains were read from a single sample in a study of blood T cell repertoires in COVID-19. Profiling relied on immunoSEQ multiplex PCR, and the TCRdb table lists in-frame clones only, not all of them. Among 250,000 to 400,000 clones listed, 70% to 90% were seen once. The sequencing input was peripheral blood. All receptors derive from a woman between 25 and 40 years old with COVID-19, enrolled during active disease. Both conserved end residues are part of each CDR3. Each record gives: clone size, D gene, V gene, J gene, CDR3 protein, CDR3 DNA. A D gene is named only where the DNA matches it firmly. Size tells how often a clone was seen (once, few, many) or the class of an expanded clone, and some rows leave it out.

.,.,TRBV4-1,TRBJ1-2,CASSQGRGGYGYTF,TGCGCCAGCAGCCAAGGTAGGGGCGGCTATGGCTACACCTTC
once,.,TRBV10-3,TRBJ2-5,CAISESRGQIEETQYF,TGTGCCATCAGTGAGTCGCGGGGCCAGATAGAAGAGACCCAGTACTTC
.,.,TRBV5-5,TRBJ1-2,CASSPTTGLSYGYTF,TGTGCCAGCAGCCCTACTACAGGGTTGAGCTATGGCTACACCTTC
once,.,TRBV5-1,TRBJ2-4,CASSLGPRAKNIQYF,TGCGCCAGCAGCTTGGGACCTAGAGCCAAAAACATTCAGTACTTC
.,TRBD1,TRBV2,TRBJ2-3,CASLDRTGEDTQYF,TGTGCCAGCCTGGACAGGACTGGTGAGGATACGCAGTATTTT
.,.,TRBV6-4,TRBJ1-5,CASSVATGSPQHF,TGTGCCAGCAGTGTGGCCACGGGTTCACCCCAGCATTTT
.,.,TRBV5-1,TRBJ1-2,CASSLDRGTRGYTF,TGCGCCAGCAGCTTGGATCGGGGGACTAGGGGCTACACCTTC
.,.,TRBV6-5,TRBJ1-6,CASSYEGGGYNSPLHF,TGTGCCAGCAGTTACGAGGGGGGGGGCTATAATTCACCCCTCCACTTT
once,.,TRBV9,TRBJ1-2,CASSEALGGHYGYTF,TGTGCCAGCAGCGAGGCCCTCGGGGGGCACTATGGCTACACCTTC
.,.,TRBV6-5,TRBJ1-1,CASSRGMNTEAFF,TGTGCCAGCAGTAGGGGGATGAACACTGAAGCTTTCTTT
.,.,TRBV3-1/TRBV3-2,TRBJ2-1,CASSQAGIPNEQFF,TGTGCCAGCAGCCAAGCCGGGATTCCCAATGAGCAGTTCTTC
.,.,TRBV10-2,TRBJ2-2,CASRAGVNTGELFF,TGCGCCAGCAGAGCCGGGGTTAACACCGGGGAGCTGTTTTTT
once,TRBD1,TRBV3-1/TRBV3-2,TRBJ2-5,CASSQGQTRETQYF,TGTGCCAGCAGCCAGGGACAGACCCGGGAGACCCAGTACTTC
few,TRBD1,TRBV2,TRBJ2-2,CATTGTGVTGELFF,TGTGCCACAACCGGGACAGGGGTGACCGGGGAGCTGTTTTTT
.,.,TRBV6-5,TRBJ1-4,CASTRLYNEKLFF,TGTGCCAGCACGCGGTTGTATAACGAAAAACTGTTTTTT
.,.,TRBV12-3/TRBV12-4,TRBJ1-2,CASRQYYGYTF,TGTGCCAGCAGACAGTACTATGGCTACACCTTC
.,TRBD1,TRBV15,TRBJ1-2,CATSSPSGQGVNGYTF,TGTGCCACCAGCAGCCCCTCCGGGCAGGGGGTGAATGGCTACACCTTC
many,TRBD2,TRBV9,TRBJ2-1,CASSVAYRGVEQFF,TGTGCCAGCAGCGTAGCCTACCGGGGGGTTGAGCAGTTCTTC
.,.,TRBV5-4,TRBJ1-1,CASSPGGGAKGYDTEAFF,TGTGCCAGCTCCCCGGGAGGAGGGGCCAAGGGTTATGACACTGAAGCTTTCTTT
.,TRBD1,TRBV5-1,TRBJ1-6,CASRYYRDREDNSPLHF,TGCGCCAGCAGGTACTACCGGGACAGGGAAGATAATTCACCCCTCCACTTT
once,.,TRBV7-2,TRBJ1-2,CASSLGVSLTAYGYTF,TGTGCCAGCAGCTTAGGGGTTTCTCTAACAGCCTATGGCTACACCTTC
once,.,TRBV11-2,TRBJ2-5,CASSLDLGLAETQYF,TGTGCCAGCAGCTTAGACCTTGGGTTAGCAGAGACCCAGTACTTC
.,.,TRBV9,TRBJ1-1,CASSPSRSAEAFF,TGTGCCAGCAGCCCGAGCCGTTCGGCTGAAGCTTTCTTT
few,.,TRBV10-2,TRBJ1-1,CASSGEGNTEAFF,TGCGCCAGCAGTGGCGAGGGGAACACTGAAGCTTTCTTT
once,TRBD1,TRBV6-2/TRBV6-3,TRBJ2-7,CASSYHVGRQGRPFYEQYF,TGTGCCAGCAGTTACCACGTTGGACGACAGGGGCGACCCTTCTACGAGCAGTACTTC
.,.,TRBV6-1,TRBJ1-6,CASSESRIGFNSPLHF,TGTGCCAGCAGTGAATCGAGAATCGGGTTTAATTCACCCCTCCACTTT
.,.,TRBV4-1,TRBJ1-1,CASSQTGNTEAFF,TGCGCCAGCAGCCAGACAGGGAACACTGAAGCTTTCTTT
.,.,TRBV28,TRBJ1-1,CASSRSGNTEAFF,TGTGCCAGCAGTCGATCGGGGAACACTGAAGCTTTCTTT
.,.,TRBV18,TRBJ2-6,CASSPLGGASGANVLTF,TGTGCCAGCTCACCACTCGGGGGAGCGTCTGGGGCCAACGTCCTGACTTTC
.,.,TRBV5-4,TRBJ2-7,CASSLAGADEQYF,TGTGCCAGCAGCTTGGCTGGGGCAGACGAGCAGTACTTC
once,.,TRBV2,TRBJ2-4,CASSGAKGYF,TGTGCCAGCAGTGGGGCCAAAGGGTACTTC
.,.,TRBV5-5,TRBJ2-5,CASSPGGFQETQYF,TGTGCCAGCAGCCCCGGAGGGTTTCAAGAGACCCAGTACTTC
once,TRBD1,TRBV19,TRBJ1-2,CASRTGAGYTF,TGTGCCAGCAGAACAGGGGCTGGCTACACCTTC
.,.,TRBV19,TRBJ1-2,CASQMLNYGYTF,TGTGCCAGTCAGATGTTAAACTATGGCTACACCTTC
.,.,TRBV2,TRBJ1-6,CASSPEAVGNSPLHF,TGTGCCAGCAGCCCCGAGGCAGTGGGTAATTCACCCCTCCACTTT
once,.,TRBV19,TRBJ2-2,CASSWGTNTGELFF,TGTGCCAGTAGTTGGGGCACGAACACCGGGGAGCTGTTTTTT